Each of the 3 T cell receptor beta chains below was sequenced from the same sample in a study of CD8 T cells in ankylosing spondylitis. TCRdb reprocessed the 5' RACE reads with MiXCR, giving one entry per CDR3 protein. The table includes approximately 38,000 distinct CDR3 sequences, less than 3.5% detected once. The sequencing sample was made of blood, either unsorted or a sorted T cell fraction (not recorded which). These receptors were taken from a male donor with ankylosing spondylitis or in good health (not recorded which).

This clonotype was counted many times. The chain has TRBV9 and TRBJ2-3; TRBD2 agrees at 10 bases. This CDR3 is 18 amino acids long. Per the germline V gene, CDR1 is SGDLS and CDR2 is YYNGEE. V was pared by 7 bases and J by 4 bases, with 18 bases of the junction left unmatched. The CDR3 region has the DNA TGTGCCAGCGCACGAAGCCTAGCGGGAGTTAGGGCAGCAGATACGCAGTATTTT. Amino acid sequence: CASARSLAGVRAADTQYF.

This clonotype was seen repeatedly, ten times or more. V and J are TRBV9 and TRBJ2-6; D is unresolved. Germline loops: CDR1 SGDLS, CDR2 YYNGEE. Between the trimmed V and J ends, which lost 1 base and 0 bases, there was a span of 8 bases. This CDR3 region has 16 residues. The CDR3 protein is CASSVMQTSGANVLTF. The CDR3 coding sequence is TGTGCCAGCAGCGTAATGCAGACCTCTGGGGCCAACGTCCTGACTTTC.

This clonotype was observed at least ten times. This chain connects TRBV9 to TRBJ2-5, with 14 bases aligning to TRBD2. V lost 5 bases, J lost 5 bases, and 8 bases stayed unmatched. The CDR3 spans 16 residues. Germline V lookup: CDR1 SGDLS, CDR2 YYNGEE. The CDR3 DNA reads TGTGCCAGCAGTGCCTCGACTAGCGGGAGGGCGGAGACCCAGTACTTC. Protein product: CASSASTSGRAETQYF.